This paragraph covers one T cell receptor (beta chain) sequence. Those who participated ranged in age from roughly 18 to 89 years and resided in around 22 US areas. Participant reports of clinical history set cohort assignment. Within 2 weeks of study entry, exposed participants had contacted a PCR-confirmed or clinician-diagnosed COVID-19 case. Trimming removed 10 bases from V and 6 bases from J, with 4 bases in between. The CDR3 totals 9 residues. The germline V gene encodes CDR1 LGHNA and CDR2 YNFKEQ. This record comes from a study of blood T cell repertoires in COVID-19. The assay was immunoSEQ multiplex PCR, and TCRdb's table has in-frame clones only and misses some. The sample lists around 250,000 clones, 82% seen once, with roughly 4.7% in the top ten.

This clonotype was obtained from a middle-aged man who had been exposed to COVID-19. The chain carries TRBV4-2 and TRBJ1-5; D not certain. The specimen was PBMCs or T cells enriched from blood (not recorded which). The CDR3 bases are TGTGCCAACTTTCAGCCCCAGCATTTT. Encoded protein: CANFQPQHF.